This T cell receptor (beta chain) was retrieved from a study of shared clonotypes between healthy human individuals. The CDR3 contains 15 residues. The V segment lost 3 bases and the J segment 4 bases; nucleotides outside the gene matches: 5. CDR1 is WNHNN and CDR2 is SYGVQD in the germline V gene (reference sequence). For this clone: Its matching antigen is unknown.

Notes on the study in general: For naive CD4 cells, 5% to 6.5% of clonotypes were shared across a few donors.

Samples underwent the assay at deep level. Sorted-subset replicate PCR reactions contained approximately 190 ng DNA, corresponding to some 29,000 T cell genomes. In the source study's methods: Because ImmunoSEQ provided only junction sequences with no quality scores, the filtering differed. Measured with immunoSEQ multiplex PCR; TCRdb has only the in-frame clones, and not every one. V and J calls and clone size are as listed in that table; D and trimming were resolved from the DNA. The sample carries around 690,000 clones, 80% to 95% recorded once. The specimen sequenced was memory CD8+ T cells from PBMCs. The subset denotes: CD45RO+ cells pooled with CCR7-negative TemRA cells. This chain joins TRBV10-1 and TRBJ2-5; 10 bases agree with TRBD1. The TCR sequence derives from a man aged 18-30 years in good health. Some clones in this sample may be carry-over from other donors' samples. CDR3 nucleotide sequence: TGCGCCAGCAGTGACGACAGGGGGCTCGGAGAGACCCAGTACTTC. Protein product: CASSDDRGLGETQYF.